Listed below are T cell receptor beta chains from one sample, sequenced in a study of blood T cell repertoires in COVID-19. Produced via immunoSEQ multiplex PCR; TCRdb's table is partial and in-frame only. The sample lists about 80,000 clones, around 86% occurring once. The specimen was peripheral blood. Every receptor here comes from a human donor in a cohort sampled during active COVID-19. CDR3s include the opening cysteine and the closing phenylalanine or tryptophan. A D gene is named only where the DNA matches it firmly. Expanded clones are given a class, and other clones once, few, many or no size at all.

DNA: TGTGCCAGCAGCTCATTAACTAGCGGGAGATTCTCCTACGAGCAGTACTTC; CDR3: CASSSLTSGRFSYEQYF; size: NA; J: TRBJ2-7; length: 17; V: TRBV27; D: TRBD2
DNA: TGTGCCAGCAGCGGCCAGGACTTCTACGAGCAGTACTTC; CDR3: CASSGQDFYEQYF; size: NA; J: TRBJ2-7; length: 13; V: TRBV21-1; D: NA
DNA: TGTGCCAGCAGACGACCGGGACAGATGCCGGAGCAGTACTTC; CDR3: CASRRPGQMPEQYF; size: NA; J: TRBJ2-7; length: 14; V: TRBV27; D: TRBD1
DNA: TGCAGTGTTTCACAGGGAAATGAGCAGTTCTTC; CDR3: CSVSQGNEQFF; size: NA; J: TRBJ2-1; length: 11; V: TRBV20-1; D: NA
DNA: TGTGCCAGCAGTCGACAGGGGAGAAAGGATCAGCCCCAGCATTTT; CDR3: CASSRQGRKDQPQHF; size: NA; J: TRBJ1-5; length: 15; V: TRBV6-5; D: TRBD1
DNA: TGTGCCAGCAGGAATACAGGGAATGACTACAATGAGCAGTTCTTC; CDR3: CASRNTGNDYNEQFF; size: NA; J: TRBJ2-1; length: 15; V: TRBV6-6; D: NA
DNA: TGTGCCAGCAGTGAATGGAGGTCTCAAGAGACCCAGTACTTC; CDR3: CASSEWRSQETQYF; size: NA; J: TRBJ2-5; length: 14; V: TRBV6-1; D: NA
DNA: TGCGCCAGCAGCTTGGGGACTAGCGGGAGTGCCGATGAGCAGTTCTTC; CDR3: CASSLGTSGSADEQFF; size: NA; J: TRBJ2-1; length: 16; V: TRBV5-1; D: TRBD2
DNA: TGCGCCAGCAGCCCGGAGAGAGGTAGCGCGGGAGGTCGAACAACCGGGGAGCTGTTTTTT; CDR3: CASSPERGSAGGRTTGELFF; size: once; J: TRBJ2-2; length: 20; V: TRBV5-1; D: TRBD2
DNA: TGTGCCATCATGACAGGGGGAACTCAGCCCCAGCATTTT; CDR3: CAIMTGGTQPQHF; size: NA; J: TRBJ1-5; length: 13; V: TRBV28; D: TRBD1
DNA: TGTGCCAGCAGCCCTAGTAGGGGTGGCCAGAGTGAGCAGTTCTTC; CDR3: CASSPSRGGQSEQFF; size: NA; J: TRBJ2-1; length: 15; V: TRBV11-2; D: NA
DNA: TGTGCCAGCAGCTCCCAGGGGGGCATGAACACTGAAGCTTTCTTT; CDR3: CASSSQGGMNTEAFF; size: NA; J: TRBJ1-1; length: 15; V: TRBV7-9; D: TRBD1
DNA: TGTGCCAGTAGTATGGGCAGGGGACAGGGGTACAATGAGCAGTTCTTC; CDR3: CASSMGRGQGYNEQFF; size: NA; J: TRBJ2-1; length: 16; V: TRBV19; D: TRBD1
DNA: TGTGCCAGCAGCTTAAATCAGGGGGATTCACCCCTCCACTTT; CDR3: CASSLNQGDSPLHF; size: NA; J: TRBJ1-6; length: 14; V: TRBV7-9; D: TRBD1
DNA: TGTGCCAGTAGTATATTCGGGGGGCTGAGCAATCAGCCCCAGCATTTT; CDR3: CASSIFGGLSNQPQHF; size: NA; J: TRBJ1-5; length: 16; V: TRBV19; D: NA
DNA: TGTGCCAGCAGTTTTCGTGTATCCCCTGGCTGGTTGAATGAGCAGTTCTTC; CDR3: CASSFRVSPGWLNEQFF; size: NA; J: TRBJ2-1; length: 17; V: TRBV27; D: NA
DNA: TGTGCCAGCAGTCCGAGGGGGCCCCCTTACAATGAGCAGTTCTTC; CDR3: CASSPRGPPYNEQFF; size: NA; J: TRBJ2-1; length: 15; V: TRBV27; D: TRBD1
DNA: TGTGCCAGTAGTATTTCAACAGGAAGCTCTGGAAACACCATATATTTT; CDR3: CASSISTGSSGNTIYF; size: few; J: TRBJ1-3; length: 16; V: TRBV19; D: NA
DNA: TGTGCCAGTAGTGCGGGCCAGGGGGCGAGAGCTTTCTTT; CDR3: CASSAGQGARAFF; size: NA; J: TRBJ1-1; length: 13; V: TRBV19; D: TRBD1
DNA: TGTGCCAGTAGGAAGGCGGACGGGAGGAACGAGCAGTACTTC; CDR3: CASRKADGRNEQYF; size: few; J: TRBJ2-7; length: 14; V: TRBV19; D: TRBD2
DNA: TGTGCCAGCAGTTTATTGGGGGCGCAGAGCTATGGCTACACCTTC; CDR3: CASSLLGAQSYGYTF; size: NA; J: TRBJ1-2; length: 15; V: TRBV28; D: NA
DNA: TGTGCCTGGAGGGACCCAGGCGGGAGGGGAAACATTCAGTACTTC; CDR3: CAWRDPGGRGNIQYF; size: NA; J: TRBJ2-4; length: 15; V: TRBV30; D: TRBD2
DNA: TGTGCCAGCAGCGTAACAGGGGGCGCTTTACGGTACAATGAGCAGTTCTTC; CDR3: CASSVTGGALRYNEQFF; size: NA; J: TRBJ2-1; length: 17; V: TRBV7-9; D: TRBD1
DNA: TGTGCCAGCAGCCAAGTCTCCGGTTATAATTCACCCCTCCACTTT; CDR3: CASSQVSGYNSPLHF; size: NA; J: TRBJ1-6; length: 15; V: TRBV4-2; D: NA
DNA: TGTGCCAGCAGACTACTATTGGACAGGGGGTCCTACGAGCAGTACTTC; CDR3: CASRLLLDRGSYEQYF; size: few; J: TRBJ2-7; length: 16; V: TRBV27; D: TRBD1
DNA: TGTGCCAGCAGCCCTCTTCGGGGGGGCGATACGCAGTATTTT; CDR3: CASSPLRGGDTQYF; size: NA; J: TRBJ2-3; length: 14; V: TRBV11-3; D: TRBD2
DNA: TGTGCCAGCAGCAAGACAGGGAGCGGGCAAGAGACCCAGTACTTC; CDR3: CASSKTGSGQETQYF; size: once; J: TRBJ2-5; length: 15; V: TRBV5-4; D: NA
DNA: TGTGCCAGCAAGAAAGGAGGGGCTTACAATGAGCAGTTCTTC; CDR3: CASKKGGAYNEQFF; size: few; J: TRBJ2-1; length: 14; V: TRBV7-8; D: NA
DNA: TGTGCCAGCAGCTCCGTGGGGGCGTTGGGCGACGAGCAGTACTTC; CDR3: CASSSVGALGDEQYF; size: few; J: TRBJ2-7; length: 15; V: TRBV11-2; D: NA
DNA: TGTGCCAGCTCACCGACCCGGGACAGGGGCACAGATACGCAGTATTTT; CDR3: CASSPTRDRGTDTQYF; size: NA; J: TRBJ2-3; length: 16; V: TRBV18; D: TRBD1
DNA: TGCGCCAGCAGCTCACCGGGACAGGGGTACAATGAGCAGTTCTTC; CDR3: CASSSPGQGYNEQFF; size: NA; J: TRBJ2-1; length: 15; V: TRBV5-1; D: TRBD1
DNA: TGTGCCAGCAGCCGGACAGGGATCTATGGCTACACCTTC; CDR3: CASSRTGIYGYTF; size: NA; J: TRBJ1-2; length: 13; V: TRBV13; D: TRBD1
DNA: TGCAGCGTCCACCGCGCCACCCATCGAGGGACAGGGCCTATAAGGGGCAATGAGCAGTTCTTC; CDR3: CSVHRATHRGTGPIRGNEQFF; size: NA; J: TRBJ2-1; length: 21; V: TRBV29-1; D: TRBD1
DNA: TGTGCCACCAGCAGGGGCTGGGACAGCGGGTTCTATAATTCACCCCTCCACTTT; CDR3: CATSRGWDSGFYNSPLHF; size: NA; J: TRBJ1-6; length: 18; V: TRBV15; D: TRBD1
DNA: TGCGCCAGCAGCAGTCGTCCACTAGGGGGGGATGAGCAGTTCTTC; CDR3: CASSSRPLGGDEQFF; size: NA; J: TRBJ2-1; length: 15; V: TRBV5-1; D: NA
DNA: TGTGCCAGCAGTCTCAACCGACTAGCGGGCACAGATACGCAGTATTTT; CDR3: CASSLNRLAGTDTQYF; size: NA; J: TRBJ2-3; length: 16; V: TRBV28; D: TRBD2
DNA: TGTGCCAGCAGCCAAGAGTGGGAGATCGTGGATACGCAGTATTTT; CDR3: CASSQEWEIVDTQYF; size: NA; J: TRBJ2-3; length: 15; V: TRBV2; D: NA
DNA: TGTGCCAGCAGCTTAGACAGGAGCAATTCACCCCTCCACTTT; CDR3: CASSLDRSNSPLHF; size: NA; J: TRBJ1-6; length: 14; V: TRBV7-8; D: NA
DNA: TGTGCCAGCAGGGGGACACCCGCGAACACCGGGGAGCTGTTTTTT; CDR3: CASRGTPANTGELFF; size: few; J: TRBJ2-2; length: 15; V: TRBV2; D: NA
DNA: TGTGCCAGCAGCCAAGATCCCTTAGCCAAAAACATTCAGTACTTC; CDR3: CASSQDPLAKNIQYF; size: NA; J: TRBJ2-4; length: 15; V: TRBV3-1/TRBV3-2; D: NA
DNA: TGTGCCAGCAGCTTAGGGGAGGGACGGGAGCTGTTTTTT; CDR3: CASSLGEGRELFF; size: NA; J: TRBJ2-2; length: 13; V: TRBV5-4; D: TRBD2
DNA: TGTGCCACCAGCAGGGGCCTTAATAATCAGCCCCAGCATTTT; CDR3: CATSRGLNNQPQHF; size: NA; J: TRBJ1-5; length: 14; V: TRBV15; D: NA
DNA: TGTGCCAGCAGTTTGTTGGGAGGGAATAGCAATCAGCCCCAGCATTTT; CDR3: CASSLLGGNSNQPQHF; size: once; J: TRBJ1-5; length: 16; V: TRBV28; D: NA
DNA: TGTGCCACCAGCAGAGGAGGGAGCGGGAGGGAGCAAGAGACCCAGTACTTC; CDR3: CATSRGGSGREQETQYF; size: once; J: TRBJ2-5; length: 17; V: TRBV15; D: TRBD2
DNA: TGCAGTGCTAGTTATGGGGGACAGAACACTGAAGCTTTCTTT; CDR3: CSASYGGQNTEAFF; size: NA; J: TRBJ1-1; length: 14; V: TRBV20-1; D: NA
DNA: TGTGCCAGCAGCTATGAGGGGACAGCATACGAGCAGTACTTC; CDR3: CASSYEGTAYEQYF; size: few; J: TRBJ2-7; length: 14; V: TRBV3-1/TRBV3-2; D: TRBD1
DNA: TGTGCCAGCAGCTCTCGACTGGCGGCTTACAATGAGCAGTTCTTC; CDR3: CASSSRLAAYNEQFF; size: NA; J: TRBJ2-1; length: 15; V: TRBV11-2; D: NA